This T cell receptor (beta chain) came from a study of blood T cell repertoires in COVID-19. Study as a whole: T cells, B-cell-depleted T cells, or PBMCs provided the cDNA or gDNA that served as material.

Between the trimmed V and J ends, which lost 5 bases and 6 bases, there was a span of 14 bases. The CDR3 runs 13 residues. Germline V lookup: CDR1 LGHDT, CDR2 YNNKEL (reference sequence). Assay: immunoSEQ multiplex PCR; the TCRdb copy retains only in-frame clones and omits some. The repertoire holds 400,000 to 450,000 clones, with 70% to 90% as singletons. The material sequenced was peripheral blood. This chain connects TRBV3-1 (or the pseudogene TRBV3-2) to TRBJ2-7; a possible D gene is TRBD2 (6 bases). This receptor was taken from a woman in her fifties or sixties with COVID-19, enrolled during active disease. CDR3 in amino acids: CASSYPRGREQYF. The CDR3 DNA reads TGTGCCAGCAGCTACCCGCGGGGACGCGAGCAGTACTTC.